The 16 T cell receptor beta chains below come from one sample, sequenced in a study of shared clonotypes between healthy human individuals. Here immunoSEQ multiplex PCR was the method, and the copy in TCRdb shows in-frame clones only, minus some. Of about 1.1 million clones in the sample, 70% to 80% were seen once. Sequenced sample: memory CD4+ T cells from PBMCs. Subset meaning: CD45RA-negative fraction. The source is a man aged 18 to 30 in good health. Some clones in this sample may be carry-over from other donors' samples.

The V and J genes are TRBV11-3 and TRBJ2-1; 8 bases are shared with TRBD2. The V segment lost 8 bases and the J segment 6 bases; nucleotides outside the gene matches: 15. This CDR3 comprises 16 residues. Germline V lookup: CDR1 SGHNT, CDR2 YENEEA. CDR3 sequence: CASSKGGAGAGNEQFF. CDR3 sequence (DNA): TGTGCCAGCTCTAAGGGGGGAGCGGGAGCTGGCAATGAGCAGTTCTTC.

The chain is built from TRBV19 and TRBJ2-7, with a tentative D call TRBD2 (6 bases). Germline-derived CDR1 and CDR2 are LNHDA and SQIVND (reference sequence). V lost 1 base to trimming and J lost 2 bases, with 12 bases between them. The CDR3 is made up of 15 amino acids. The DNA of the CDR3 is TGTGCCAGTAGTATAGTCGGGACTCCCCCCTACGAGCAGTACTTC. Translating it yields CASSIVGTPPYEQYF. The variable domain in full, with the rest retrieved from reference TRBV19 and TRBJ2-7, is DGGITQSPKYLFRKEGQNVTLSCEQNLNHDAMYWYRQDPGQGLRLIYYSQIVNDFQKGDIAEGYSVSREKKESFPLTVTSAQKNPTAFYLCASSIVGTPPYEQYFGPGTRLTVT.

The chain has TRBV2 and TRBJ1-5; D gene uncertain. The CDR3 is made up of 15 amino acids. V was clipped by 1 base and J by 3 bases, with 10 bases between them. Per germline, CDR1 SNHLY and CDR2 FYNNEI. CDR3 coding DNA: TGTGCCAGCAGTGAAGAGTCTGGGAACAATCAGCCCCAGCATTTT. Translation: CASSEESGNNQPQHF. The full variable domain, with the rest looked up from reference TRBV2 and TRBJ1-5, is EPEVTQTPSHQVTQMGQEVILRCVPISNHLYFYWYRQILGQKVEFLVSFYNNEISEKSEIFDDQFSVERPDGSNFTLKIRSTKLEDSAMYFCASSEESGNNQPQHFGDGTRLSIL.

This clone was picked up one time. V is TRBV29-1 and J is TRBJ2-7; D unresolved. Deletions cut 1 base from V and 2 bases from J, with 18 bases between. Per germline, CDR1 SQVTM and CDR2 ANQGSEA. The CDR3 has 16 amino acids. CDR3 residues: CSVEAPVANLAYEQYF. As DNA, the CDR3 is TGCAGCGTTGAAGCACCCGTGGCTAATCTAGCCTACGAGCAGTACTTC.

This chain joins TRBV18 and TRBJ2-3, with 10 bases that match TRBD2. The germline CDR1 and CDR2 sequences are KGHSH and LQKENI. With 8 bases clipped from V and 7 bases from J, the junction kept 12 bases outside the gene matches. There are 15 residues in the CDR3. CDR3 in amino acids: CASGNSRTSGNTQYF. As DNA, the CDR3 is TGTGCCAGCGGAAACTCAAGGACTAGCGGAAATACGCAGTATTTT.

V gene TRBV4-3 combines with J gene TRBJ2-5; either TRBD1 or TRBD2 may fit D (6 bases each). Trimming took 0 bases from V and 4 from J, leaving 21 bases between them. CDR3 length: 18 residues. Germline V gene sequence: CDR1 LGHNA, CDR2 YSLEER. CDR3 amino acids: CASSQDRWGARAPETQYF. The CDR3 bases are TGCGCCAGCAGCCAAGATAGATGGGGGGCAAGGGCCCCAGAGACCCAGTACTTC.

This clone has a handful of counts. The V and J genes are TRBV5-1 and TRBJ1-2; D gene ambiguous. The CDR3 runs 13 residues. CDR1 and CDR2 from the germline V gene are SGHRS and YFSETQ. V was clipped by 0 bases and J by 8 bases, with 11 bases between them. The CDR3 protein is CASSLGRGSGYTF. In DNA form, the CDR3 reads TGCGCCAGCAGCTTGGGCCGGGGTTCGGGCTACACCTTC. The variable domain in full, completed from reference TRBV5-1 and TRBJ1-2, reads KAGVTQTPRYLIKTRGQQVTLSCSPISGHRSVSWYQQTPGQGLQFLFEYFSETQRNKGNFPGRFSGRQFSNSRSEMNVSTLELGDSALYLCASSLGRGSGYTFGSGTRLTVV.

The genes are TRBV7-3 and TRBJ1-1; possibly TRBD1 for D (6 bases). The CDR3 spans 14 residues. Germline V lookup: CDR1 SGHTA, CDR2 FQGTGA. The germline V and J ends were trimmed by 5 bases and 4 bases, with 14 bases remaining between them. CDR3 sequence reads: CASSPQRGVTEAFF. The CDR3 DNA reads TGTGCCAGCAGCCCCCAGAGGGGGGTCACTGAAGCTTTCTTT. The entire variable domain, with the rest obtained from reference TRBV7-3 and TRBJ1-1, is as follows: GAGVSQTPSNKVTEKGKYVELRCDPISGHTALYWYRQSLGQGPEFLIYFQGTGAADDSGLPNDRFFAVRPEGSVSTLKIQRTERGDSAVYLCASSPQRGVTEAFFGQGTRLTVV.

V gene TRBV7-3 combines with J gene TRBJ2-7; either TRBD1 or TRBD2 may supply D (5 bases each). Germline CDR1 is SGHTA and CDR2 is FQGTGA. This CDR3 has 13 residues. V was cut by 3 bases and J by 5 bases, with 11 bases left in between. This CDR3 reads CASSLGEGHEQYF. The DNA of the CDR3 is TGTGCCAGCAGCTTGGGGGAAGGACACGAGCAGTACTTC.

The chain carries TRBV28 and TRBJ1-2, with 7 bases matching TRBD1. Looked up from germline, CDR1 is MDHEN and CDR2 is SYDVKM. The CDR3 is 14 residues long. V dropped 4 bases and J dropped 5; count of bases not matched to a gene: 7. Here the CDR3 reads CASSSRTGLYGYTF. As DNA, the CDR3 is TGTGCCAGCAGTTCCCGGACAGGCCTGTATGGCTACACCTTC.

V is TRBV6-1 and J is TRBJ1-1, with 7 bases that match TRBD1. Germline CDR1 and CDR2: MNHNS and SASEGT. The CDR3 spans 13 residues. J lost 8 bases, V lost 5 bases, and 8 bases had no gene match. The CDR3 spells CASSQPGDREAFF. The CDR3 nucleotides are TGTGCCAGCAGTCAACCCGGGGACAGAGAAGCTTTCTTT.

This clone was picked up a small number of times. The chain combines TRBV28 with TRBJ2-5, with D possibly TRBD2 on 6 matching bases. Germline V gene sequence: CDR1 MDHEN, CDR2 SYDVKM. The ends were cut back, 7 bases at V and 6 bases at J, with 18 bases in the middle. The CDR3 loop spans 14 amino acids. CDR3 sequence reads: CASIPGTAGQTQYF. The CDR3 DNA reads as TGTGCCAGCATCCCGGGAACCGCGGGGCAGACCCAGTACTTC.

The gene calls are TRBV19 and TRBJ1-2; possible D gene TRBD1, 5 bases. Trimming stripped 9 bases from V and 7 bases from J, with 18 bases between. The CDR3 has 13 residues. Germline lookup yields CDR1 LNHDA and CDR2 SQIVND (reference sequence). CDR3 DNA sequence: TGTGCCAGCCACAGGACGGGGGATATTGGCTACACCTTC. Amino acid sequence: CASHRTGDIGYTF.

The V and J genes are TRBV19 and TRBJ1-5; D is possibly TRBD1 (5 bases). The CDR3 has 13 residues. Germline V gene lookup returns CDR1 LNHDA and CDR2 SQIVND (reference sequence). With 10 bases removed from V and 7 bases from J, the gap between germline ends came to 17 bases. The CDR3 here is CATQLGPRQPQHF. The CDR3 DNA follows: TGTGCCACGCAATTGGGACCAAGGCAGCCCCAGCATTTT.

The CDR3 region is CASSPLGGRDTGELFF. The DNA for the CDR3 is TGTGCCAGCAGCCCCTTGGGCGGGAGGGACACCGGGGAGCTGTTTTTT. This chain uses TRBV7-8 with TRBJ2-2, with 9 bases fitting TRBD2. Trimming at V came to 5 bases and at J to 3 bases, leaving 7 bases not matched to a gene. The CDR3 has 16 residues. Germline-derived CDR1 and CDR2 are SGHVS and FQNEAQ.

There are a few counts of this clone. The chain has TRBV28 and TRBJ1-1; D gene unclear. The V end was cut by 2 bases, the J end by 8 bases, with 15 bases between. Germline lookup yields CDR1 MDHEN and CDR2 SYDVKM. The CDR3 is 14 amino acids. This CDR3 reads CASSLVGQNKEAFF. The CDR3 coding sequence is TGTGCCAGCAGTTTAGTCGGGCAGAACAAGGAAGCTTTCTTT.